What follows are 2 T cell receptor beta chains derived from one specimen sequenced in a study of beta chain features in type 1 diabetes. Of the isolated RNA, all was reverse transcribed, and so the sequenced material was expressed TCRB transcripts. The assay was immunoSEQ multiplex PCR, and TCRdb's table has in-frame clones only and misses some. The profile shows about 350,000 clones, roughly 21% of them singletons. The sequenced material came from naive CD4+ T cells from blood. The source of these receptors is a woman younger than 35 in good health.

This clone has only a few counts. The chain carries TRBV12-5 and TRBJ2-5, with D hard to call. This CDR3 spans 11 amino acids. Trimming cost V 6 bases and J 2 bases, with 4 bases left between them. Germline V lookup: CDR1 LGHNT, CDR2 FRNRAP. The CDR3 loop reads CASGRQETQYF. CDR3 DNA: TGTGCTAGTGGCCGGCAAGAGACCCAGTACTTC. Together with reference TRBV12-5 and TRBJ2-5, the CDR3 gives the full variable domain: DARVTQTPRHKVTEMGQEVTMRCQPILGHNTVFWYRQTMMQGLELLAYFRNRAPLDDSGMPKDRFSAEMPDATLATLKIQPSEPRDSAVYFCASGRQETQYFGPGTRLLVL.

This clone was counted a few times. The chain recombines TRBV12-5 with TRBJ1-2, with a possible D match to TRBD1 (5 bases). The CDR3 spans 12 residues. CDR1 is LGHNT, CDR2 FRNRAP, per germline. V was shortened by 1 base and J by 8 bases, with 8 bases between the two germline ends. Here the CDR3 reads CASGLEPGGYTF. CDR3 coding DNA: TGTGCTAGTGGTTTGGAACCAGGGGGCTACACCTTC.